This T cell receptor (beta chain) was profiled in a study of radiotherapy plus CTLA-4 blockade in lung cancer (dated by TCRdb to 2016 to 2019). At the level of the whole study: Among enrolled patients, 15% to 20% had an objective response and 31% reached disease control.

Focal radiation therapy combined with CTLA-4 blockade (ipilimumab) was tested in patients with chemo-refractory metastatic non-small-cell lung cancer. What the study reported, not specific to this receptor: After treatment with radiotherapy and ipilimumab, TCR clones that originated in tumors expanded in peripheral blood. The strongest predictors of response were reported to be early dynamic shifts in blood T cell clones along with a rise in serum interferon-beta following radiation.

Library preparation employed the immunoSEQ multiplex PCR assay. TCRdb stores this immuneACCESS table with in-frame sequences only. Part of the clones is absent; in the studies checked, under half of the shortfall reflects unresolved V genes, and no reason is known for the rest. This sample holds about 60,000 clones; around 74% were observed only once. The ten largest clones represent roughly 8.7% of the sample. This clone was counted a few times. Its antigen is still unknown. No much larger clone exists at a distance of one base, and base qualities are not known. V was cut back by 9 bases and J by 5 bases, leaving a gap of 14 bases between them. Measured from the cysteine to the phenylalanine, the CDR3 is 12 residues long. The only DNA kept is the CDR3, 36 bases in frame from the first base. CDR1 MNHEY and CDR2 SMNVEV were looked up in the germline V gene (reference sequence).

The sample in question was peripheral blood, obtained from a patient treated with radiotherapy plus ipilimumab. The rearranged segments are TRBV27 and TRBJ2-7; D gene: possibly TRBD1, on 6 matching bases. This sequence was found in a human donor with non-small cell lung cancer whose response to radiotherapy plus ipilimumab could not be evaluated. CDR3 reads: CARFSGVDEQYF. DNA sequence: TGTGCCAGATTCTCAGGGGTAGACGAGCAGTACTTC.